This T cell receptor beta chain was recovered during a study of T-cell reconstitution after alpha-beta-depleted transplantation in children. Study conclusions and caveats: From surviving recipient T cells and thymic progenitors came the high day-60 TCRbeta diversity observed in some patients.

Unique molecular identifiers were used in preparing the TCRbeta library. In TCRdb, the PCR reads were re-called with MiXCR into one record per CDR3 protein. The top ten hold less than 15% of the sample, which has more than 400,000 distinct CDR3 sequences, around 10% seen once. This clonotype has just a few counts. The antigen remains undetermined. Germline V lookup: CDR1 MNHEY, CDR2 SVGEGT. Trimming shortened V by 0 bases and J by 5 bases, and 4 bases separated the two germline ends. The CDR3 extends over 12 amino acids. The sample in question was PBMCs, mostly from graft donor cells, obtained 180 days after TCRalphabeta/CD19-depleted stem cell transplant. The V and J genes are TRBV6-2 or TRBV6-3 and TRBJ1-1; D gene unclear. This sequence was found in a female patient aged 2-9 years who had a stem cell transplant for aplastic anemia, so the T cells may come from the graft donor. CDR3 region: CASSYSKTEAFF. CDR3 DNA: TGTGCCAGCAGTTACTCGAAGACTGAAGCTTTCTTT.